One sample yielded the 31 T cell receptor beta chains listed below, sequenced in a study of T-cell memory formation after mild COVID-19. TCRdb reanalysed the 5' RACE reads using MiXCR and keeps one entry per CDR3 protein. The profile shows 450,000 to 700,000 distinct CDR3 sequences, under 20% of them singletons. Sequenced material: PBMCs or a T cell subset sorted from them (not recorded which). The receptors originated from an adult woman who had mild COVID-19 (a few samples of this study predate the infection). Cell type and time point are not known.

Turning to this clonotype: The germline gene is not matched at one end of the junction; a read error may be the cause. CDR3 residues: CASSETPGRSSYF. The CDR3, as DNA: TGCGCCAGCAGCGAGACACCGGGACGCTCAAGTTATTTT. This chain connects TRBV5-1 to TRBJ1-5, with TRBD1 as a possible D gene (5 bases). CDR3 length: 13 residues. Germline CDR1 is SGHRS and CDR2 is YFSETQ.

The chain joins TRBV20-1 to TRBJ2-2, with D hard to call. V lost 3 bases and J lost 3, with 2 bases in between. CDR3 length: 11 residues. Germline CDR1 is DFQATT and CDR2 is SNEGSKA (reference sequence). The DNA of the CDR3 is TGCAGTGCTAGGGACACCGGGGAGCTGTTTTTT. Translated, it gives CSARDTGELFF.

This clonotype was seen repeatedly, ten times or more. One end of the junction does not line up with germline, which may come from a read error. The chain is built from TRBV5-1 and TRBJ2-7, with no clear D. The CDR3 has 11 amino acids. Germline CDR1 SGHRS, CDR2 YFSETQ. CDR3 in DNA: TGTGCCAGCAGCTCCACTTACGAGCAGTACTTC. Translation: CASSSTYEQYF.

This clonotype was counted only a few times. The V gene is TRBV7-2, the J gene TRBJ2-5; maybe TRBD1 (6 bases). Germline CDR1 and CDR2: SGHTA and FQGNSA. This CDR3 has 16 residues. The V gene lost 5 bases and the J gene lost 4 bases, with 20 bases spanning the gap. The CDR3 DNA sequence: TGTGCCAGCAGCCGATTCCCGGGACACACCCGAGAGACCCAGTACTTC. Protein: CASSRFPGHTRETQYF.

The V gene is TRBV6-6, the J gene TRBJ2-2; possibly TRBD2 for D (6 bases). The germline CDR1 and CDR2 sequences are MNHNY and SVGAGI (reference sequence). The V end lost 2 bases, the J end lost 1 base, and 14 bases lay between the germline ends. This CDR3 is 17 amino acids long. The CDR3 is CASSYVFGTQNTGELFF. For the CDR3, the DNA is TGTGCCAGCAGTTACGTCTTCGGGACTCAGAACACCGGGGAGCTGTTTTTT.

V is TRBV7-2 and J is TRBJ2-1; D remains unclear. Trimming cost V 1 base and J 8 bases, with 9 bases left between them. The germline V gene encodes CDR1 SGHTA and CDR2 FQGNSA. This CDR3 has 13 residues. CDR3 sequence: CASSLEGIYEQFF. In DNA form, the CDR3 reads TGTGCCAGCAGCTTAGAAGGGATTTATGAGCAGTTCTTC.

The V call is TRBV20-1, the J call TRBJ1-5; D may be TRBD1 (5 bases). Germline-derived CDR1 and CDR2 are DFQATT and SNEGSKA (reference sequence). Trimming removed 5 bases from V and 3 bases from J, with 17 bases in between. The CDR3 spans 15 residues. The CDR3 nucleotides read TGCAGTGCTGGATCCCCCCGGGACCTCAATCAGCCCCAGCATTTT. This translates into CSAGSPRDLNQPQHF.

V gene TRBV20-1 combines with J gene TRBJ2-1; 9 bases match TRBD2. J gave up 2 bases and V 6 bases, and 8 bases lay outside the gene matches. Germline loops: CDR1 DFQATT, CDR2 SNEGSKA (reference sequence). The CDR3 is 15 amino acids. CDR3 in DNA: TGCAGTGCCAGTCGCGGGAGGGGGGCCTACAATGAGCAGTTCTTC. This encodes CSASRGRGAYNEQFF.

The rearrangement links TRBV19 to TRBJ2-2; D gene ambiguous. Trimming shortened V by 0 bases and J by 0 bases, and 11 bases separated the two germline ends. This CDR3 is 17 amino acids long. The germline gives CDR1 LNHDA, CDR2 SQIVND (reference sequence). DNA of the CDR3: TGTGCCAGTAGTATAGAGGGGTTGTTCGCGAACACCGGGGAGCTGTTTTTT. Encoded protein: CASSIEGLFANTGELFF.

The chain carries TRBV29-1 and TRBJ1-2; D is possibly TRBD1 (5 bases). CDR3 length equals 14 residues. The V gene's germline CDR1 is SQVTM and CDR2 ANQGSEA. Trimming took off 5 bases at V and 4 bases at J, with 17 bases between the two ends. CDR3 coding DNA: TGCAGCGTTACATACGACAGTTCGGGCTATGGCTACACCTTC. Encoded protein: CSVTYDSSGYGYTF.

This rearrangement joins TRBV4-3 to TRBJ2-7; D tentatively reads TRBD1 or TRBD2 (5 bases each). CDR3 length: 15 amino acids. Between the trimmed V and J ends, which lost 6 bases and 2 bases, there was a span of 17 bases. Germline values: CDR1 LGHNA, CDR2 YSLEER. The DNA of the CDR3 is TGCGCCAGCAGTCCCGGGGTCCGGGGCCCCTACGAGCAGTACTTC. Residues: CASSPGVRGPYEQYF.

As concerns this clonotype: The junction departs from germline at one end; a sequencing error may be responsible. The rearrangement links TRBV7-3 to TRBJ2-1, with D maybe TRBD2 (6 bases). The length of the CDR3 is 12 residues. The germline CDR1 and CDR2 sequences are SGHTA and FQGTGA. The CDR3 spells CASSPSGGNGVF. The DNA for the CDR3 is TGTGCCAGCAGCCCCTCTGGAGGGAATGGGGTCTTC.

The rearrangement links TRBV4-3 to TRBJ1-2, with no clear D. CDR3 length: 15 amino acids. Trimming left V 0 bases short and J 0 bases short, with 8 bases between. Germline loops: CDR1 LGHNA, CDR2 YSLEER. The CDR3 DNA reads TGCGCCAGCAGCCAAGATTCGACTACTAACTATGGCTACACCTTC. This translates into CASSQDSTTNYGYTF.

This rearrangement joins TRBV20-1 to TRBJ2-3; TRBD2 agrees at 7 bases. CDR3 size: 14 residues. The V gene end was trimmed by 5 bases and the J gene end by 2 bases; junction bases not matched to a gene: 7. Germline lookup yields CDR1 DFQATT and CDR2 SNEGSKA (reference sequence). The CDR3 loop is CSAPRLASTDTQYF. The CDR3 DNA reads TGCAGTGCTCCACGACTAGCATCCACAGATACGCAGTATTTT.

The chain uses TRBV4-1 and TRBJ2-6; D ambiguous. This CDR3 contains 16 residues. Germline V gene lookup returns CDR1 MGHRA and CDR2 YSYEKL. The V and J ends lost 4 bases and 0 bases respectively, with 10 bases between them. This CDR3 reads CASSLTAYSGANVLTF. CDR3 nucleotide sequence: TGCGCCAGCAGCCTTACAGCCTACTCTGGGGCCAACGTCCTGACTTTC.

The chain couples TRBV5-8 to TRBJ2-7; D not certain. The length of the CDR3 is 14 residues. Trimming removed 0 bases from V and 0 bases from J, with 7 bases in between. Per the germline V gene, CDR1 is SGHTS and CDR2 is YDEGEE. The CDR3 protein is CASSLAPTSYEQYF. In DNA form, the CDR3 reads TGTGCCAGCAGCTTGGCCCCGACCTCCTACGAGCAGTACTTC.

This clonotype was recorded a few times. The rearrangement uses TRBV24-1 and TRBJ2-3; TRBD1 might be the D (5 bases). Trimming shortened V by 0 bases and J by 4 bases, and 13 bases separated the two germline ends. CDR1 is KGHDR and CDR2 is SFDVKD in the germline V gene. CDR3 length equals 16 residues. CDR3 in DNA: TGTGCCACCAGTGATTTGGCAGGGATATTGGCAGATACGCAGTATTTT. Protein product: CATSDLAGILADTQYF.

The V and J genes are TRBV27 and TRBJ2-5; D perhaps matches TRBD2 (5 bases). The CDR3 sequence is 14 residues long. Trimming cost V 1 base and J 5 bases, with 11 bases left between them. From germline, CDR1 is MNHEY and CDR2 SMNVEV (reference sequence). The CDR3 DNA sequence: TGTGCCAGCAGTTTATGGGGATCGGGGGAGACCCAGTACTTC. It translates to CASSLWGSGETQYF.

This clonotype was observed a few times. The J gene is TRBJ1-1, the V gene TRBV7-3; D is perhaps TRBD1 (6 bases). Deletions cut 5 bases from V and 2 bases from J, with 15 bases between. The CDR3 runs 15 residues. The germline CDR1 and CDR2 sequences are SGHTA and FQGTGA. DNA of the CDR3: TGTGCCAGCAGCCCCTGGGGGGGGCGAAACACTGAAGCTTTCTTT. This translates into CASSPWGGRNTEAFF.

CDR3 sequence reads: CASRLRQGALGNIQYF. CDR3 sequence (DNA): TGTGCCAGCAGACTGAGACAGGGGGCTTTGGGAAACATTCAGTACTTC. The chain couples TRBV6-2 or TRBV6-3 to TRBJ2-4; TRBD1 matches 10 bases. CDR1 and CDR2 (germline): MNHEY, SVGEGT. The V and J ends lost 6 bases and 6 bases, in that order; junction bases with no gene match: 11. CDR3 length equals 16 residues.

This clonotype has a handful of counts. The chain combines TRBV5-1 with TRBJ2-3, with 8 bases that match TRBD2. This CDR3 contains 17 residues. The germline gives CDR1 SGHRS, CDR2 YFSETQ. The V and J ends lost 0 bases and 1 base, in that order; junction bases with no gene match: 7. CDR3 nucleotide sequence: TGCGCCAGCAGCTTGGGATCCCGGCGGGGGGGCACAGATACGCAGTATTTT. Translated, it gives CASSLGSRRGGTDTQYF.

CDR3 in amino acids: CASSRSVGQGDAFF. CDR3 coding DNA: TGCGCCAGCAGCCGTTCGGTTGGACAGGGTGATGCTTTCTTT. The chain combines TRBV5-1 with TRBJ1-1, with TRBD1 matching over 8 bases. Germline CDR1 SGHRS, CDR2 YFSETQ. The CDR3 is made up of 14 amino acids. V was clipped by 4 bases and J by 11 bases; unmatched bases: 13.

This rearrangement joins TRBV29-1 to TRBJ2-1; 7 nucleotides align to TRBD2. V trimming: 1 base; J trimming: 4 bases; junction bases outside the gene matches: 4. The CDR3 is made up of 14 amino acids. The germline V gene has CDR1 SQVTM and CDR2 ANQGSEA. CDR3: CSVEASGPYNEQFF. CDR3 bases: TGCAGCGTTGAAGCTAGCGGCCCTTACAATGAGCAGTTCTTC.

This clonotype came up a few times. The chain carries TRBV5-1 and TRBJ2-3; D possibly uses TRBD1 or TRBD2 (6 bases each). CDR1 is SGHRS and CDR2 is YFSETQ in the germline V gene. The CDR3 is 16 amino acids. V was shortened by 1 base and J by 5 bases, with 17 bases between the two germline ends. The CDR3 DNA is TGCGCCAGCAGCTTGTCACGGGGGCTCGGGGGAGATACGCAGTATTTT. It codes for CASSLSRGLGGDTQYF.

The count of this clonotype is one. With a much larger clone just one base away, this may be a read error. J is TRBJ2-3 and V is TRBV11-1; D gene ambiguous. The germline gives CDR1 SGHAT, CDR2 FQDESV (reference sequence). The ends were cut back, 5 bases at V and 2 bases at J, with 5 bases in the middle. The CDR3 runs to 12 residues. The CDR3: CASSRYTDTQYF. CDR3 bases: TGTGCCAGCAGCCGCTACACAGATACGCAGTATTTT.

This clonotype occurred a few times. V gene TRBV7-9 combines with J gene TRBJ1-2, with unresolved D. The germline CDR1 and CDR2 sequences are SEHNR and FQNEAQ (reference sequence). Trimming stripped 5 bases from V and 3 bases from J, with 7 bases between. The CDR3 sequence is 12 residues long. This chain's CDR3 is CASSRQDYGYTF. CDR3 coding DNA: TGTGCCAGCAGCCGCCAGGACTATGGCTACACCTTC.

The J gene is TRBJ2-1, the V gene TRBV7-6; D possibly corresponds to TRBD1 (6 bases). Trimming took off 4 bases at V and 3 bases at J, with 16 bases between the two ends. From germline, CDR1 is SGHVS and CDR2 FNYEAQ. CDR3 size: 16 residues. CDR3 protein: CASSSPQGGNYNEQFF. CDR3 nucleotide sequence: TGTGCCAGCAGCTCCCCACAGGGTGGAAACTACAATGAGCAGTTCTTC.

The gene calls are TRBV20-1 and TRBJ2-1; 9 bases are a match to TRBD2. Germline V gives CDR1 DFQATT, CDR2 SNEGSKA (reference sequence). This CDR3 contains 18 residues. Trimming at V came to 5 bases and at J to 0 bases, leaving 14 bases not matched to a gene. CDR3 sequence (DNA): TGCAGTGCTCCCGGGGAGGTGACTAGCGGCCTCTCCTACAATGAGCAGTTCTTC. Translating it yields CSAPGEVTSGLSYNEQFF.

Concerning this clonotype: The DNA is omitted, as the CDR3 cannot be located on it reliably, and the CDR3 follows TCRdb's listing. The CDR3 protein is CASSPRPGSCFF. The rearrangement joins TRBV5-1 to TRBJ2-2. The CDR3 is 12 amino acids in total, end residues counted. From germline, CDR1 is SGHRS and CDR2 YFSETQ.

This clonotype has a count of ten or more. The CDR3 here is CASSPSGSLTRVETQYF. The DNA for the CDR3 is TGTGCCAGCAGCCCCTCCGGGAGCCTGACCCGGGTGGAGACCCAGTACTTC. V is TRBV3-1 and J is TRBJ2-5; D might be TRBD2 (6 bases). The CDR3 extends over 17 amino acids. CDR1 and CDR2 (germline): LGHDT, YNNKEL (reference sequence). Trimming stripped 4 bases from V and 5 bases from J, with 23 bases between.

The chain combines TRBV7-2 with TRBJ2-5, with TRBD2 identical over 12 bases. Germline V gives CDR1 SGHTA, CDR2 FQGNSA. The CDR3 consists of 18 residues. V trimming: 2 bases; J trimming: 1 base; junction bases outside the gene matches: 8. The CDR3 DNA follows: TGTGCCAGCAGCTTAAGATACCTAGCGGGGGGGATCCAAGAGACCCAGTACTTC. This translates into CASSLRYLAGGIQETQYF. Based on the CDR3 plus reference TRBV7-2 and TRBJ2-5, the full variable domain is GAGVSQSPSNKVTEKGKDVELRCDPISGHTALYWYRQSLGQGLEFLIYFQGNSAPDKSGLPSDRFSAERTGGSVSTLTIQRTQQEDSAVYLCASSLRYLAGGIQETQYFGPGTRLLVL.